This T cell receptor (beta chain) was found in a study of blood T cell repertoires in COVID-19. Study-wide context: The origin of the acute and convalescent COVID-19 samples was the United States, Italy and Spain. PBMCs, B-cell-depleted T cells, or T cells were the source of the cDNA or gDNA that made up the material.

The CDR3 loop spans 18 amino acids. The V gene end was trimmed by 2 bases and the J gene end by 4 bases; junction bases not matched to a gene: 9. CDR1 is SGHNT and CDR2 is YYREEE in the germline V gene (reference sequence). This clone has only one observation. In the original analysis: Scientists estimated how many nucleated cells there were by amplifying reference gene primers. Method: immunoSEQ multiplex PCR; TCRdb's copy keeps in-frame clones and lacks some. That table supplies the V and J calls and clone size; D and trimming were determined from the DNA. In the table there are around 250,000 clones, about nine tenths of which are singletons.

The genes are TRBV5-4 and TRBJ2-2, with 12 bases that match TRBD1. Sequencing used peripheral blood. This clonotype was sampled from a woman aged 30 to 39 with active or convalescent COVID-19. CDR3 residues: CASSFGTGGAIGTGELFF. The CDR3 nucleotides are TGTGCCAGCAGCTTCGGGACAGGGGGCGCGATCGGCACCGGGGAGCTGTTTTTT.